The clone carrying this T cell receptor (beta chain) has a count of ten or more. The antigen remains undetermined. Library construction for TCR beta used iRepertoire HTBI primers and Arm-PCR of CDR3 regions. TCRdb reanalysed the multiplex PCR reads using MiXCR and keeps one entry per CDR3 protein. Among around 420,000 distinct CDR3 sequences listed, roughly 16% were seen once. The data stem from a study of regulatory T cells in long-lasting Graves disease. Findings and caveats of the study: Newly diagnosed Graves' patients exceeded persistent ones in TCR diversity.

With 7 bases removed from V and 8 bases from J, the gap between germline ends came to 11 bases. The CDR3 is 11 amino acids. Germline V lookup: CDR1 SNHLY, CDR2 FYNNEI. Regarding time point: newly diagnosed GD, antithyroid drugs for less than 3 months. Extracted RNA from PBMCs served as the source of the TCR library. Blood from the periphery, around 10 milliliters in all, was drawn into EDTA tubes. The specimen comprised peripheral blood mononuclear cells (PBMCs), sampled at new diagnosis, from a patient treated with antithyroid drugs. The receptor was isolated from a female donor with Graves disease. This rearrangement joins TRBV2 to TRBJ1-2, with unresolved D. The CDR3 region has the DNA TGTGCCAGCATTAGGCTAGGCGGCTACACCTTC. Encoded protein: CASIRLGGYTF.